The clone carrying this TCR beta chain showed up just a few times. CDR1 SGDLS and CDR2 YYNGEE come from the germline V gene. This CDR3 spans 19 amino acids. V lost 0 bases, J lost 2 bases, and 13 bases stayed unmatched. These data belong to a study of T cells in Graves' hyperthyroidism and ophthalmopathy. Amplification targeted TCR beta CDR3 regions from RNA transcripts. During a first-round RT-PCR of the TCR CDR3, the HTBI primer set was used. One entry per CDR3 protein results from TCRdb running MiXCR on the multiplex PCR reads. The sample includes 350,000 to 400,000 distinct CDR3 sequences, more than 13% of them seen just once.

The receptor comes from a woman aged 30 to 39 with Graves' hyperthyroidism. The chain couples TRBV9 to TRBJ2-1; TRBD2 agrees at 8 bases. Sequencing used blood. The chain's CDR3 is CASSVDVGGGRNTYNEQFF. The CDR3 DNA sequence: TGTGCCAGCAGCGTAGATGTAGGCGGCGGGAGGAATACCTACAATGAGCAGTTCTTC.